The entry below describes one TCR beta chain. Its antigen is unidentified. The data belong to a study of shared clonotypes between healthy human individuals. In the study overall: Per donor, CD8 memory used one plate, CD8 naive used two, CD4 memory used three and CD4 naive used three. Study results and limitations: Estimated richness values were generally larger in naive subsets than in memory subsets.

Germline V gives CDR1 MNHNS, CDR2 SASEGT. The ends were cut back, 6 bases at V and 1 base at J, with 12 bases in the middle. The CDR3 runs 14 residues. The study drew all its donors from Caucasian adults living in Nashville, Tennessee. The method was immunoSEQ multiplex PCR; TCRdb's version includes in-frame clones alone and lacks a portion of them. This sample carries approximately 2,300,000 clones, 80% to 95% of them seen once, and the ten largest clones take 0.3% to 0.45%. This sequence joins TRBV6-1 and TRBJ1-1; possibly TRBD1 for D (5 bases). Sequencing was done on a sample of naive CD4+ T cells from PBMCs. Regarding subset: CD45RA+ positively selected. The TCR was taken from a man aged 18 to 35 in good health. Some clones in this sample may be carry-over from other donors' samples. As DNA, the CDR3 is TGTGCCAGCAGCCCCCCTGGGACGAACACTGAAGCTTTCTTT. Amino acids: CASSPPGTNTEAFF.